The 31 T cell receptor beta chains listed next were all sequenced from one sample in a study of molecular identifiers for immune sequencing clone quantification. MiXCR, applied by TCRdb to the PCR reads, yields one record per CDR3 protein. The table shows approximately 60,000 distinct CDR3 sequences, with under 20% occurring only once. Sequencing used naive CD8+ T cells from blood, with Jurkat cell RNA spiked in. Subset meaning: FACS-sorted CD8+CD4-CCR7+CD45RA+ naive T cells. The source is a human donor in good health. Some libraries in this study had Jurkat cell RNA spiked in.

The chain carries TRBV7-2 and TRBJ2-1, with D possibly being TRBD1 (6 bases). V gave up 0 bases and J gave up 4 bases, with 10 bases separating them. The CDR3 spans 15 residues. Looked up from germline, CDR1 is SGHTA and CDR2 is FQGNSA. The CDR3 protein is CASSLARTVYNEQFF. The CDR3 DNA is TGTGCCAGCAGCTTAGCCAGGACAGTGTACAATGAGCAGTTCTTC.

The chain is built from TRBV4-1 and TRBJ2-3, with D perhaps TRBD1 (6 bases). The CDR3 contains 15 residues. V gave up 8 bases and J gave up 3 bases, with 18 bases separating them. The germline V gene encodes CDR1 MGHRA and CDR2 YSYEKL. In DNA form, the CDR3 reads TGCGCCAGCTGCGATTGGGGGCGGGCTACAGATACGCAGTATTTT. Translation gives CASCDWGRATDTQYF.

This clonotype was recorded at least ten times. J is TRBJ2-6 and V is TRBV6-1; D remains ambiguous. The V end was cut by 3 bases, the J end by 0 bases, with 12 bases between. CDR1 is MNHNS and CDR2 is SASEGT in the germline V gene. This CDR3 contains 17 residues. In DNA form, the CDR3 reads TGTGCCAGCAGTGATTGGCTACGAAGCTCTGGGGCCAACGTCCTGACTTTC. Amino acids: CASSDWLRSSGANVLTF.

This clonotype was seen ten or more times. The chain joins TRBV7-9 to TRBJ2-3; 9 bases map to TRBD2. CDR1 and CDR2 from the germline V gene are SEHNR and FQNEAQ (reference sequence). V shed 4 bases and J 1 base; nucleotides not matched to a gene: 12. This CDR3 has 18 residues. The chain's CDR3 is CASSSYAGGPSGTDTQYF. The CDR3, as DNA: TGTGCCAGCAGCTCCTATGCGGGAGGGCCTTCAGGCACAGATACGCAGTATTTT.

This clonotype was seen many times. This chain joins TRBV11-3 and TRBJ2-1; 8 nucleotides match TRBD1. The CDR3 extends over 15 amino acids. Germline CDR1 is SGHNT and CDR2 is YENEEA. Trimming at V came to 4 bases and at J to 2 bases, leaving 4 bases not matched to a gene. The CDR3 DNA sequence: TGTGCCAGCAGCTCCCGGGACAGGCCCTACAATGAGCAGTTCTTC. Amino acids: CASSSRDRPYNEQFF.

This clonotype was recorded many times. The chain is built from TRBV7-2 and TRBJ2-1; D not certain. The germline V and J ends were trimmed by 0 bases and 0 bases, with 6 bases remaining between them. Germline-derived CDR1 and CDR2 are SGHTA and FQGNSA. CDR3 size: 15 residues. CDR3 coding DNA: TGTGCCAGCAGCTTAGCTCGCCTCTCCTACAATGAGCAGTTCTTC. Amino acid sequence: CASSLARLSYNEQFF.

This clonotype was seen many times. The V gene is TRBV29-1, the J gene TRBJ2-5; 10 nucleotides match TRBD2. The V segment lost 0 bases and the J segment 5 bases; nucleotides outside the gene matches: 9. Per germline, CDR1 SQVTM and CDR2 ANQGSEA. The CDR3 runs to 16 residues. The CDR3 coding sequence is TGCAGCGTTGAAGATTGGCTAGCGGGAGCTCGTGAGACCCAGTACTTC. This encodes CSVEDWLAGARETQYF.

The chain employs TRBV11-2 and TRBJ2-7, with D maybe TRBD2 (5 bases). CDR3 length equals 13 residues. CDR1 is SGHAT, CDR2 FQNNGV, per germline. The V end was cut by 4 bases, the J end by 1 base, with 8 bases between. Here the CDR3 DNA reads TGTGCCAGCAGCTCTAGCCTATCCTACGAGCAGTACTTC. Encoded protein: CASSSSLSYEQYF.

This clonotype showed up many times. The genes are TRBV20-1 and TRBJ1-2, with D hard to call. The germline gives CDR1 DFQATT, CDR2 SNEGSKA (reference sequence). The CDR3 runs 15 residues. V lost 1 base and J 6 bases, leaving 18 bases between the germline ends. As DNA, the CDR3 is TGCAGTGCTAGAGCGTTTGAGCCCGGGGTTGATGGCTACACCTTC. It translates to CSARAFEPGVDGYTF.

The rearrangement uses TRBV13 and TRBJ2-2; D remains ambiguous. CDR1 and CDR2 from the germline V gene are PRHDT and FYEKMQ (reference sequence). The length of the CDR3 is 16 residues. Trimming cost V 5 bases and J 0 bases, with 13 bases left between them. The CDR3 here is CASSPRIFANTGELFF. CDR3 coding DNA: TGTGCCAGCAGCCCAAGAATATTCGCGAACACCGGGGAGCTGTTTTTT.

This clonotype was observed at least ten times. The CDR3 bases are TGCAGTGCTAGCCGACAAGATAACTATGGCTACACCTTC. Its protein product is CSASRQDNYGYTF. The chain couples TRBV20-1 to TRBJ1-2; D is uncertain. Germline assignment: CDR1 DFQATT and CDR2 SNEGSKA (reference sequence). V lost 3 bases and J 1 base, leaving 9 bases between the germline ends. The CDR3 spans 13 residues.

This clonotype has a count of ten or more. This chain links TRBV19 with TRBJ2-7, with D possibly being TRBD1 (5 bases). The CDR3 consists of 14 residues. CDR1 is LNHDA and CDR2 is SQIVND in the germline V gene (reference sequence). V was pared by 1 base and J by 2 bases, with 9 bases between. The CDR3: CASSIAQGPYEQYF. In nucleotides, the CDR3 is TGTGCCAGTAGTATAGCGCAGGGTCCCTACGAGCAGTACTTC. Full variable domain (rest looked up from reference TRBV19 and TRBJ2-7): DGGITQSPKYLFRKEGQNVTLSCEQNLNHDAMYWYRQDPGQGLRLIYYSQIVNDFQKGDIAEGYSVSREKKESFPLTVTSAQKNPTAFYLCASSIAQGPYEQYFGPGTRLTVT.

This clonotype showed up many times. The chain joins TRBV19 to TRBJ2-7, with TRBD1 matching over 8 bases. Trimming took 6 bases from V and 2 from J; bases not matched to a gene: 9. Germline V lookup: CDR1 LNHDA, CDR2 SQIVND (reference sequence). CDR3 size: 15 residues. In DNA form, the CDR3 reads TGTGCCAGTAGCAAAAACCCGGGACAGGCCTACGAGCAGTACTTC. This gives the protein CASSKNPGQAYEQYF.

This clonotype was found many times. The chain combines TRBV5-1 with TRBJ1-4; TRBD1 aligns across 11 bases. The CDR3 has 18 residues. Trimming took 8 bases from V and 5 from J; bases not matched to a gene: 17. Germline V gene lookup returns CDR1 SGHRS and CDR2 YFSETQ. CDR3 nucleotides: TGCGCCAGGACCCGGGACAGGGGGTTCCCTGGGAAAAATGAAAAACTGTTTTTT. Protein: CARTRDRGFPGKNEKLFF.

This clonotype occurred many times. This chain connects TRBV5-1 to TRBJ2-7; D is unresolved. This CDR3 is built from 13 residues. Trimming stripped 1 base from V and 3 bases from J, with 8 bases between. Germline V CDR1 and CDR2: SGHRS, YFSETQ. CDR3 amino acids: CASSLTEFYEQYF. The CDR3 nucleotides read TGCGCCAGCAGCTTGACAGAATTCTACGAGCAGTACTTC. Looking up the rest from reference TRBV5-1 and TRBJ2-7 gives the full variable domain: KAGVTQTPRYLIKTRGQQVTLSCSPISGHRSVSWYQQTPGQGLQFLFEYFSETQRNKGNFPGRFSGRQFSNSRSEMNVSTLELGDSALYLCASSLTEFYEQYFGPGTRLTVT.

This clonotype was seen repeatedly, ten times or more. The J gene is TRBJ1-2, the V gene TRBV28; D gene unclear. V lost 1 base, J lost 3 bases, and 6 bases lay in between. Germline values: CDR1 MDHEN, CDR2 SYDVKM. This CDR3 is built from 13 residues. For the CDR3, the DNA is TGTGCCAGCAGTTTATCTTCCTACTATGGCTACACCTTC. Its protein is CASSLSSYYGYTF.

The chain employs TRBV7-2 and TRBJ2-7; D remains ambiguous. The CDR3 sequence is 15 residues long. Germline V gene lookup returns CDR1 SGHTA and CDR2 FQGNSA. V shed 5 bases and J shed 0 bases, with 14 bases lying between them. The chain's CDR3 is CASSTYSTGSYEQYF. The CDR3 DNA is TGTGCCAGCAGCACATATTCCACCGGCTCCTACGAGCAGTACTTC.

This clonotype was picked up many times. This chain joins TRBV7-9 and TRBJ2-7, with 8 bases fitting TRBD2. The V gene's germline CDR1 is SEHNR and CDR2 FQNEAQ (reference sequence). This CDR3 comprises 15 residues. Trimming took 5 bases from V and 2 from J; bases not matched to a gene: 8. CDR3 residues: CASSPTSGRTYEQYF. Here the CDR3 DNA reads TGTGCCAGCAGCCCCACTAGCGGAAGAACCTACGAGCAGTACTTC. Together with reference TRBV7-9 and TRBJ2-7, the CDR3 gives the full variable domain: DTGVSQNPRHKITKRGQNVTFRCDPISEHNRLYWYRQTLGQGPEFLTYFQNEAQLEKSRLLSDRFSAERPKGSFSTLEIQRTEQGDSAMYLCASSPTSGRTYEQYFGPGTRLTVT.

This clonotype was seen at least ten times. This chain connects TRBV4-3 to TRBJ2-1; D is possibly TRBD2 (6 bases). The CDR3 extends over 18 amino acids. Per the germline V gene, CDR1 is LGHNA and CDR2 is YSLEER. V lost 3 bases to trimming and J lost 6 bases, with 24 bases between them. The DNA of the CDR3 is TGCGCCAGCAGCCATCTGGGGCGGGGACCCGAGTCCCTCAATGAGCAGTTCTTC. As protein: CASSHLGRGPESLNEQFF.

CDR3 in amino acids: CASSSSVRNEQYF. CDR3 in DNA: TGTGCCAGCAGCTCAAGTGTGAGAAACGAGCAGTACTTC. The chain carries TRBV7-9 and TRBJ2-7; no clear D. Germline V gives CDR1 SEHNR, CDR2 FQNEAQ (reference sequence). The CDR3 is made up of 13 amino acids. Trimming shortened V by 4 bases and J by 5 bases, and 12 bases separated the two germline ends.

This clonotype was seen a few times. The genes are TRBV12-5 and TRBJ2-2; 9 nucleotides line up with TRBD1. Germline loops: CDR1 LGHNT, CDR2 FRNRAP. CDR3 length equals 17 residues. Trimming removed 1 base from V and 2 bases from J; junction bases left unmatched: 5. The CDR3 DNA is TGTGCTAGTGGTTTGGCCCCCACAGGGGGCAACACCGGGGAGCTGTTTTTT. It encodes CASGLAPTGGNTGELFF. The complete variable domain, with remaining parts taken from reference TRBV12-5 and TRBJ2-2, reads DARVTQTPRHKVTEMGQEVTMRCQPILGHNTVFWYRQTMMQGLELLAYFRNRAPLDDSGMPKDRFSAEMPDATLATLKIQPSEPRDSAVYFCASGLAPTGGNTGELFFGEGSRLTVL.

The sample holds many counts of this clonotype. The rearrangement joins TRBV24-1 to TRBJ2-3, with 12 bases aligning to TRBD2. The CDR3 runs to 16 residues. After removal of 5 bases from V and 2 bases from J, the junction contained 4 bases not matched to a gene. Per the germline V gene, CDR1 is KGHDR and CDR2 is SFDVKD. The CDR3 is CATSGWTSGTTDTQYF. The CDR3 DNA is TGTGCCACCAGTGGTTGGACTAGCGGGACCACAGATACGCAGTATTTT.

Here the CDR3 DNA reads TGTGCCAGCAGTTTATGGGCGGGCTACGAGCAGTACTTC. Translating it yields CASSLWAGYEQYF. This chain connects TRBV27 to TRBJ2-7; TRBD2 might be the D (5 bases). V was pared by 1 base and J by 3 bases, with 7 bases between. The germline gives CDR1 MNHEY, CDR2 SMNVEV (reference sequence). CDR3 size: 13 residues.

This clonotype was counted at least ten times. The chain is built from TRBV6-2 or TRBV6-3 and TRBJ2-7; D not certain. CDR1 and CDR2 (germline): MNHEY, SVGEGT. The CDR3 consists of 13 residues. V dropped 5 bases and J dropped 2 bases, with 10 bases sitting between them. The CDR3 here is CASSHTATYEQYF. The DNA for the CDR3 is TGTGCCAGCAGTCATACGGCCACCTACGAGCAGTACTTC.

Note on this clonotype: A much larger clone lies one base from this, so it may be a read error. This chain joins TRBV5-1 and TRBJ2-7, with a tentative D call TRBD2 (6 bases). Trimming removed 4 bases at V and 5 bases at J, with 19 bases between. The CDR3 extends over 15 amino acids. CDR1 and CDR2 (germline): SGHRS, YFSETQ. The CDR3 bases are TGCGCCAGCAGCCCACTGGGCGGGACGTCCCACGAGCAGTACTTC. This codes for CASSPLGGTSHEQYF. Looking up the rest from reference TRBV5-1 and TRBJ2-7 gives the full variable domain: KAGVTQTPRYLIKTRGQQVTLSCSPISGHRSVSWYQQTPGQGLQFLFEYFSETQRNKGNFPGRFSGRQFSNSRSEMNVSTLELGDSALYLCASSPLGGTSHEQYFGPGTRLTVT.

V and J are TRBV9 and TRBJ2-1; 7 positions agree with TRBD2. Germline V gene data show CDR1 as SGDLS and CDR2 as YYNGEE. Trimming removed 0 bases from V and 2 bases from J; junction bases left unmatched: 8. The CDR3 contains 17 residues. For the CDR3, the DNA is TGTGCCAGCAGCGTAGACGGTGGGAGGGCCCCCTACAATGAGCAGTTCTTC. Translation gives CASSVDGGRAPYNEQFF. The full variable domain, its missing parts supplied by reference TRBV9 and TRBJ2-1, is DSGVTQTPKHLITATGQRVTLRCSPRSGDLSVYWYQQSLDQGLQFLIQYYNGEERAKGNILERFSAQQFPDLHSELNLSSLELGDSALYFCASSVDGGRAPYNEQFFGPGTRLTVL.

For this clonotype: A much larger clone is a single base away; this may be a read error. This chain connects TRBV4-1 to TRBJ2-4; D possibly uses TRBD1 or TRBD2 (6 bases each). This CDR3 spans 15 amino acids. Trimming left V 1 base short and J 8 bases short, with 15 bases between. Germline-derived CDR1 and CDR2 are MGHRA and YSYEKL. The chain's CDR3 is CASSQGGQRGDIQYF. As DNA, the CDR3 is TGCGCCAGCAGCCAAGGCGGACAGAGGGGGGACATTCAGTACTTC.

This clonotype was detected only a few times. The rearrangement links TRBV5-6 to TRBJ1-5; no clear D gene. V was shortened by 0 bases and J by 5 bases, with 9 bases between the two germline ends. The CDR3 totals 14 residues. Germline lookup yields CDR1 SGHDT and CDR2 YYEEEE. CDR3 DNA sequence: TGTGCCAGCAGCTTGGGGGTTCTGGATCAGCCCCAGCATTTT. Translating it yields CASSLGVLDQPQHF.

This clonotype has at least ten counts. The chain recombines TRBV25-1 with TRBJ2-1; D assignment may be TRBD1 or TRBD2 (6 bases each). Germline-derived CDR1 and CDR2 are MGHDK and SYGVNS. The CDR3 has 15 amino acids. The V end was cut by 2 bases, the J end by 9 bases, with 17 bases between. Here the CDR3 DNA reads TGTGCCAGCAGTGAAGCCATATCCGGGGGCTCTGAGCAGTTCTTC. It is translated as CASSEAISGGSEQFF.

Ten or more counts support this clonotype. The chain carries TRBV20-1 and TRBJ1-1; no clear D. Germline V gene lookup returns CDR1 DFQATT and CDR2 SNEGSKA (reference sequence). CDR3 size: 13 residues. V gave up 0 bases and J gave up 4 bases, with 9 bases separating them. The DNA for the CDR3 is TGCAGTGCTAGAGAGTACGGGTCCACTGAAGCTTTCTTT. Protein product: CSAREYGSTEAFF.

The chain combines TRBV4-1 with TRBJ2-7; possibly TRBD1 for D (6 bases). Germline assignment: CDR1 MGHRA and CDR2 YSYEKL. V was trimmed by 3 bases and J by 3 bases, leaving 18 bases between them. This CDR3 region has 16 residues. The CDR3: CASSQDPGHQIYEQYF. The CDR3, as DNA: TGCGCCAGCAGCCAGGATCCGGGACATCAAATCTACGAGCAGTACTTC.